A single sample is the source of the 12 T cell receptor beta chains below, sequenced in a study of cytomegalovirus exposure and HLA in healthy donors. Produced via immunoSEQ multiplex PCR; TCRdb's table is partial and in-frame only. The data show 200,000 to 250,000 clones, with roughly 84% seen just once and approximately 2% held by the top ten. What was sequenced was PBMCs. The source is a woman aged 18-29 years in good health and CMV-seropositive.

The chain employs TRBV6-1 and TRBJ1-1, with unresolved D. This CDR3 has 14 residues. From germline, CDR1 is MNHNS and CDR2 SASEGT. Trimming removed 2 bases at V and 0 bases at J, with 7 bases between. The CDR3 sequence is CASSETELNTEAFF. The CDR3 nucleotides are TGTGCCAGCAGTGAAACTGAGCTGAACACTGAAGCTTTCTTT.

The chain's CDR3 is CASSSGLGELFF. In nucleotides, the CDR3 is TGTGCCAGCAGCTCAGGGCTCGGGGAGCTGTTTTTT. V gene TRBV11-3 combines with J gene TRBJ2-2, with D perhaps TRBD1 (5 bases). V was shortened by 4 bases and J by 7 bases, with 7 bases between the two germline ends. Germline V CDR1 and CDR2: SGHNT, YENEEA. CDR3 length: 12 amino acids.

The DNA for the CDR3 is TGTGCCAGCAGTATTGAACCAGGGGGCGGCGGCTACACCTTC. It specifies CASSIEPGGGGYTF. The chain has TRBV28 and TRBJ1-2, with 8 bases identical to TRBD1. V lost 5 bases and J lost 8; bases outside the gene matches: 10. This CDR3 is built from 14 residues. Germline-derived CDR1 and CDR2 are MDHEN and SYDVKM.

The rearrangement uses TRBV19 and TRBJ2-7; D is possibly TRBD1 (5 bases). CDR1 and CDR2 (germline): LNHDA, SQIVND (reference sequence). The CDR3 runs to 15 residues. V lost 7 bases and J lost 0, with 16 bases in between. CDR3: CASTIGDRDSYEQYF. The DNA for the CDR3 is TGTGCCAGTACCATAGGAGACAGAGACTCCTACGAGCAGTACTTC.

The CDR3 bases are TGTGCCAGCAGTTACCGGGACAGGGTTATCTACAATGAGCAGTTCTTC. Amino acids: CASSYRDRVIYNEQFF. The chain has TRBV27 and TRBJ2-1, with 9 bases fitting TRBD1. Germline-derived CDR1 and CDR2 are MNHEY and SMNVEV (reference sequence). This CDR3 contains 16 residues. Trimming cost V 4 bases and J 3 bases; bases outside gene matches: 7.

V and J are TRBV5-4 and TRBJ2-1; possible D gene TRBD2, 6 bases. V was cut by 9 bases and J by 6 bases, with 13 bases left in between. The germline V gene encodes CDR1 SGHNT and CDR2 YYREEE (reference sequence). The length of the CDR3 is 12 residues. In nucleotides, the CDR3 is TGTGCCATCAGACTAGACCTCAATGAGCAGTTCTTC. It specifies CAIRLDLNEQFF.

The CDR3 is CATHGGASGNTEQYF. The CDR3 DNA reads as TGTGCCACCCATGGGGGGGCTAGCGGGAATACGGAGCAGTACTTC. The chain joins TRBV27 to TRBJ2-7; TRBD2 matches at 9 bases. V lost 10 bases, J lost 7 bases, and 17 bases stayed unmatched. Germline values: CDR1 MNHEY, CDR2 SMNVEV (reference sequence). CDR3 length: 15 residues.

The rearrangement joins TRBV5-1 to TRBJ1-1, with D perhaps TRBD1 (6 bases). CDR1 SGHRS and CDR2 YFSETQ come from the germline V gene. Trimming removed 2 bases at V and 7 bases at J, with 15 bases between. The CDR3 spans 14 residues. DNA of the CDR3: TGCGCCAGCAGCTTAGGGGGGGCAGGGAATGAAGCTTTCTTT. It specifies CASSLGGAGNEAFF.

The chain is built from TRBV4-2 and TRBJ2-3, with TRBD2 matching 12 bases. The CDR3 has 17 residues. Germline V gene sequence: CDR1 LGHNA, CDR2 YNFKEQ. V trimming: 0 bases; J trimming: 3 bases; junction bases outside the gene matches: 4. CDR3 residues: CASSQETSGSWTDTQYF. The DNA for the CDR3 is TGTGCCAGCAGCCAAGAGACTAGCGGGAGCTGGACAGATACGCAGTATTTT.

The V and J genes are TRBV9 and TRBJ2-2; 10 bases are shared with TRBD2. Trimming took 3 bases from V and 6 from J; bases not matched to a gene: 17. The CDR3 is made up of 19 amino acids. Germline V gene lookup returns CDR1 SGDLS and CDR2 YYNGEE. This CDR3 is CASSARSSGLAGDPGELFF. The CDR3 DNA sequence: TGTGCCAGCAGCGCACGTAGTAGTGGCCTAGCGGGAGATCCCGGGGAGCTGTTTTTT.

V usage is TRBV5-1 and J usage is TRBJ2-5; tentatively, D is TRBD2 (6 bases). Germline V CDR1 and CDR2: SGHRS, YFSETQ. The CDR3 consists of 14 residues. V shed 4 bases and J shed 4 bases, with 14 bases lying between them. The CDR3 nucleotides read TGCGCCAGCAGCCTGACTAGTCCCGCAGAGACCCAGTACTTC. It codes for CASSLTSPAETQYF.

V is TRBV9 and J is TRBJ1-1; D ambiguous. This CDR3 comprises 14 residues. Deletions cut 5 bases from V and 2 bases from J, with 13 bases between. Per the germline V gene, CDR1 is SGDLS and CDR2 is YYNGEE. CDR3 protein: CASSEEGLNTEAFF. DNA of the CDR3: TGTGCCAGCAGTGAGGAGGGTCTAAACACTGAAGCTTTCTTT. The variable domain in full, completed from reference TRBV9 and TRBJ1-1, reads DSGVTQTPKHLITATGQRVTLRCSPRSGDLSVYWYQQSLDQGLQFLIQYYNGEERAKGNILERFSAQQFPDLHSELNLSSLELGDSALYFCASSEEGLNTEAFFGQGTRLTVV.